This entry lists 23 T cell receptor beta chains sequenced from one sample in a study of control samples from healthy donors and cancer patients. Produced via immunoSEQ multiplex PCR; TCRdb's table is partial and in-frame only. The profile shows approximately 60,000 clones, about 82% of them singletons. Sequencing was performed on blood. The receptors derive from a middle-aged man in good health.

V is TRBV11-2 and J is TRBJ2-7, with a possible D match to TRBD2 (7 bases). This CDR3 region has 16 residues. The V gene's germline CDR1 is SGHAT and CDR2 FQNNGV. V was pared by 2 bases and J by 4 bases, with 18 bases between. The CDR3 DNA sequence: TGTGCCAGCAGCTTACCCTATCAAGGGGGAGGGTACGAGCAGTACTTC. It is translated as CASSLPYQGGGYEQYF.

The chain has TRBV24-1 and TRBJ2-1; possibly TRBD2 for D (6 bases). V lost 1 base, J lost 9 bases, and 12 bases lay in between. The CDR3 is 14 amino acids. Germline CDR1 KGHDR, CDR2 SFDVKD. CDR3: CATSDFGGLGEQFF. The CDR3 nucleotides are TGTGCCACCAGTGATTTTGGGGGACTTGGTGAGCAGTTCTTC.

V gene TRBV20-1 combines with J gene TRBJ1-1; D gene uncertain. Trimming stripped 5 bases from V and 3 bases from J, with 7 bases between. Germline V gene data show CDR1 as DFQATT and CDR2 as SNEGSKA (reference sequence). There are 11 residues in the CDR3. CDR3 in amino acids: CSAYLHTEAFF. In nucleotides, the CDR3 is TGCAGTGCTTACCTGCACACTGAAGCTTTCTTT.

The chain recombines TRBV7-3 with TRBJ2-3; TRBD2 matches 15 bases. Per the germline V gene, CDR1 is SGHTA and CDR2 is FQGTGA. There are 17 residues in the CDR3. Trimming took 5 bases from V and 4 from J; bases not matched to a gene: 7. The CDR3 DNA is TGTGCCAGCAGCCCGGGGACTAGCGGGAGGTTGGCAGATACGCAGTATTTT. Residues: CASSPGTSGRLADTQYF.

The chain couples TRBV7-8 to TRBJ2-7, with 14 bases fitting TRBD2. With 1 base clipped from V and 3 bases from J, the junction kept 2 bases outside the gene matches. Germline V gives CDR1 SGHVS, CDR2 FQNEAQ. The CDR3 sequence is 16 residues long. The CDR3: CASSLGTSGRSYEQYF. Here the CDR3 DNA reads TGTGCCAGCAGCTTAGGGACTAGCGGGAGGAGCTACGAGCAGTACTTC.

The genes are TRBV7-8 and TRBJ1-5; D possibly corresponds to TRBD1 (6 bases). Per the germline V gene, CDR1 is SGHVS and CDR2 is FQNEAQ. V lost 2 bases to trimming and J lost 1 base, with 9 bases between them. The CDR3 contains 15 residues. This chain's CDR3 is CASSLLQGSNQPQHF. Written as DNA, the CDR3 is TGTGCCAGCAGCTTACTTCAGGGGAGCAATCAGCCCCAGCATTTT.

A word on this clone: The junction departs from the called germline gene at one end, perhaps through a read error. V gene TRBV19 combines with J gene TRBJ2-5; D ambiguous. CDR1 is LNHDA and CDR2 is SQIVND in the germline V gene (reference sequence). This CDR3 region has 11 residues. CDR3 protein: CASSLEETQYF. DNA of the CDR3: TGTGCCAGTAGTCTAGAAGAGACCCAGTACTTC.

The chain links TRBV25-1 to TRBJ2-6; 7 bases align to TRBD1. This CDR3 is built from 16 residues. Germline V gene lookup returns CDR1 MGHDK and CDR2 SYGVNS. After removal of 3 bases from V and 2 bases from J, the junction contained 4 bases not matched to a gene. CDR3 bases: TGTGCCAGCAGTGATCAAACAGGGGCTGGGGCCAACGTCCTGACTTTC. Translated, it gives CASSDQTGAGANVLTF.

This chain joins TRBV7-2 and TRBJ1-2; D gene ambiguous. Per the germline V gene, CDR1 is SGHTA and CDR2 is FQGNSA. Trimming took off 2 bases at V and 6 bases at J, with 13 bases between the two ends. This CDR3 contains 14 residues. The CDR3: CASSLQIQVDGYTF. The DNA for the CDR3 is TGTGCCAGCAGCTTACAGATTCAGGTGGATGGCTACACCTTC. Full variable domain (remainder filled in from reference TRBV7-2 and TRBJ1-2): GAGVSQSPSNKVTEKGKDVELRCDPISGHTALYWYRQSLGQGLEFLIYFQGNSAPDKSGLPSDRFSAERTGGSVSTLTIQRTQQEDSAVYLCASSLQIQVDGYTFGSGTRLTVV.

This chain joins TRBV5-1 and TRBJ2-1; D is ambiguous. This CDR3 comprises 13 residues. Deletions cut 0 bases from V and 5 bases from J, with 6 bases between. The V gene's germline CDR1 is SGHRS and CDR2 YFSETQ. CDR3 residues: CASSLGVNNEQFF. CDR3 DNA: TGCGCCAGCAGCTTGGGGGTAAACAATGAGCAGTTCTTC.

This clone appeared a few times. The genes are TRBV19 and TRBJ2-1, with a tentative D call TRBD2 (5 bases). Trimming cost V 5 bases and J 0 bases, with 11 bases left between them. The germline CDR1 and CDR2 sequences are LNHDA and SQIVND (reference sequence). The CDR3 totals 15 residues. CDR3 loop: CASSASGSSYNEQFF. The CDR3 DNA sequence: TGTGCCAGTAGTGCAAGTGGGAGCTCCTACAATGAGCAGTTCTTC.

The chain is built from TRBV6-2 or TRBV6-3 and TRBJ2-7, with unresolved D. The length of the CDR3 is 13 residues. Germline CDR1 and CDR2: MNHEY and SVGEGT. V lost 6 bases and J 0 bases, leaving 9 bases between the germline ends. CDR3 in DNA: TGTGCCAGCAGCTCGACTTACTCCTACGAGCAGTACTTC. It specifies CASSSTYSYEQYF.

V and J are TRBV29-1 and TRBJ1-3; the D gene is possibly TRBD1 (5 bases). Deletions cut 0 bases from V and 5 bases from J, with 14 bases between. This CDR3 spans 15 amino acids. CDR1 is SQVTM, CDR2 ANQGSEA, per germline. Here the CDR3 reads CSVEDLGTLRNTIYF. DNA of the CDR3: TGCAGCGTTGAAGATCTCGGGACTCTTAGAAACACCATATATTTT.

The chain employs TRBV7-2 and TRBJ1-6, with unresolved D. The CDR3 loop spans 14 amino acids. In germline, CDR1 is SGHTA, CDR2 FQGNSA. V was clipped by 10 bases and J by 7 bases, with 17 bases between them. The CDR3 bases are TGTGCCATCACCCTGACACGGATAAATTCACCCCTCCACTTT. It yields the protein CAITLTRINSPLHF.

Points on this clone: This CDR3 is also generated by other DNA sequences in the sample. V usage is TRBV7-2 and J usage is TRBJ1-1; possibly TRBD1 for D (5 bases). V dropped 3 bases and J dropped 6 bases, with 11 bases sitting between them. The germline CDR1 and CDR2 sequences are SGHTA and FQGNSA. The CDR3 is 13 amino acids. CDR3 amino acids: CASSLGGIAEAFF. CDR3 nucleotides: TGTGCCAGCAGCTTGGGGGGGATCGCTGAAGCTTTCTTT.

The chain joins TRBV7-2 to TRBJ2-5, with 10 nucleotides matching TRBD2. V gave up 0 bases and J gave up 0 bases; unmatched junction bases: 1. CDR1 is SGHTA, CDR2 FQGNSA, per germline. This CDR3 has 16 amino acids. CDR3 residues: CASSLAGLANQETQYF. Written as DNA, the CDR3 is TGTGCCAGCAGCTTAGCGGGACTAGCGAACCAAGAGACCCAGTACTTC.

V usage is TRBV7-8 and J usage is TRBJ2-7; 7 bases match TRBD2. V was pared by 4 bases and J by 4 bases, with 13 bases of the junction left unmatched. The CDR3 sequence is 16 residues long. Germline values: CDR1 SGHVS, CDR2 FQNEAQ. Here the CDR3 reads CASSSRSGSGEYEQYF. CDR3 sequence (DNA): TGTGCCAGCAGCTCCCGGAGTGGAAGCGGGGAGTACGAGCAGTACTTC.

This rearrangement joins TRBV18 to TRBJ1-2; TRBD1 aligns across 10 bases. With V trimmed by 4 bases and J by 7 bases, 6 bases remained unmatched. CDR3 length: 14 amino acids. Germline lookup yields CDR1 KGHSH and CDR2 LQKENI. DNA for the CDR3: TGTGCCAGCTCACAGGGACAGGGGATCTCTGGCTACACCTTC. Its translation is CASSQGQGISGYTF.

This clone was counted only a few times. The chain combines TRBV4-3 with TRBJ1-5; 10 nucleotides match TRBD1. This CDR3 is 17 amino acids long. Trimming cost V 0 bases and J 7 bases; bases outside gene matches: 9. Looked up from germline, CDR1 is LGHNA and CDR2 is YSLEER. This CDR3 is CASSQDLRQGARQPQHF. In nucleotides, the CDR3 is TGCGCCAGCAGCCAAGATTTGAGACAGGGGGCTAGACAGCCCCAGCATTTT.

CDR3 DNA: TGTGCCAGCAGCCTTCCTGGACTAGCGGCGGCAGAGACCCAGTACTTC. Translation gives CASSLPGLAAAETQYF. This rearrangement joins TRBV7-8 to TRBJ2-5, with TRBD2 matching over 10 bases. The CDR3 consists of 16 residues. Germline values: CDR1 SGHVS, CDR2 FQNEAQ. Trimming at V came to 5 bases and at J to 4 bases, leaving 10 bases not matched to a gene.

The rearrangement uses TRBV12-5 and TRBJ1-2; no clear D. The CDR3 is 15 amino acids. Germline V gives CDR1 LGHNT, CDR2 FRNRAP. V shed 1 base and J shed 8 bases, with 17 bases lying between them. CDR3 sequence: CASGLGETTGGGYTF. For the CDR3, the DNA is TGTGCTAGTGGTTTGGGAGAGACAACGGGTGGGGGCTACACCTTC.

The chain combines TRBV24-1 with TRBJ2-7, with D possibly matching TRBD2 (6 bases). V lost 12 bases and J lost 0, with 17 bases in between. The CDR3 is made up of 14 amino acids. Germline lookup yields CDR1 KGHDR and CDR2 SFDVKD. CDR3 loop: CAPPRGGNSYEQYF. The CDR3 bases are TGTGCCCCGCCGCGGGGAGGAAACTCCTACGAGCAGTACTTC.

The CDR3, as DNA: TGCAGTGCTGGAGGACAGGGTGGCTACACCTTC. Encoded protein: CSAGGQGGYTF. The rearrangement uses TRBV20-1 and TRBJ1-2, with TRBD1 matching over 8 bases. Germline loops: CDR1 DFQATT, CDR2 SNEGSKA (reference sequence). The trim removed 5 bases at V and 7 bases at J, leaving 3 bases unmatched. The CDR3 contains 11 residues.